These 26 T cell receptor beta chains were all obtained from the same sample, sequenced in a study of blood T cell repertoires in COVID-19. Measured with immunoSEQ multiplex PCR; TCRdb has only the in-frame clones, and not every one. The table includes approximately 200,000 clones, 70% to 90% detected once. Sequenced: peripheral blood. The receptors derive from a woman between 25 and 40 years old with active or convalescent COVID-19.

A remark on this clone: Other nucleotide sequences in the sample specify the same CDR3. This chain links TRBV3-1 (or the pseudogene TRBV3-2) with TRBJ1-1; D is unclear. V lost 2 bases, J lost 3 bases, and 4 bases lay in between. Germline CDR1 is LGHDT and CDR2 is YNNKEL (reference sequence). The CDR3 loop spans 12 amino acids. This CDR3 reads CASSQTDTEAFF. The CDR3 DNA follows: TGTGCCAGCAGCCAAACGGACACTGAAGCTTTCTTT.

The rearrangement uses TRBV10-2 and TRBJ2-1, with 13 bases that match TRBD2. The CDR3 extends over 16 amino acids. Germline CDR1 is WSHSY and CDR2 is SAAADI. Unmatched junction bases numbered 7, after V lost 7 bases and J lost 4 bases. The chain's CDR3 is CASKLGTSGIYNEQFF. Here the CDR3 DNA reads TGCGCCAGCAAGCTTGGGACTAGCGGGATATACAATGAGCAGTTCTTC.

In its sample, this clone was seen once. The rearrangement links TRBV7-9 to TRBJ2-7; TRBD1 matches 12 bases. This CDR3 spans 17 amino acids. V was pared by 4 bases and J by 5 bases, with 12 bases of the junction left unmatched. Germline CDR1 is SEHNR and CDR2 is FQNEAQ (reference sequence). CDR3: CASSYPGGDRGHDEQYF. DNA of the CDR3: TGTGCCAGCAGCTACCCCGGGGGGGACAGGGGGCACGACGAGCAGTACTTC.

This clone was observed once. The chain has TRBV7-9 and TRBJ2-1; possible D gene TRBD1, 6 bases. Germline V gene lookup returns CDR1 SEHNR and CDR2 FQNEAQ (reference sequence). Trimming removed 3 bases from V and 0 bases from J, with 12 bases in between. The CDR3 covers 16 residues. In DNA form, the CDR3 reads TGTGCCAGCAGCTTTAGACAGGCGTCCTCCTACAATGAGCAGTTCTTC. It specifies CASSFRQASSYNEQFF.

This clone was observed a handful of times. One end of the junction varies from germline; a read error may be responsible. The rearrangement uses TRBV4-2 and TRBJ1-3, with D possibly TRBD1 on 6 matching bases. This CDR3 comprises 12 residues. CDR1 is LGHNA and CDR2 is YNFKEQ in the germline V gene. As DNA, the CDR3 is TGTGCCAGCAGCCAGGTCCGGGACACCCTATATTTT. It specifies CASSQVRDTLYF.

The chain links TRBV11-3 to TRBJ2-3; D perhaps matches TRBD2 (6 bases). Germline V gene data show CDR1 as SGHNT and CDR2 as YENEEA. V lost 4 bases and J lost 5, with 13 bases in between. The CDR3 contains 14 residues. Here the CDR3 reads CASSSRVGGDTQYF. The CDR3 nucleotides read TGTGCCAGCAGCTCCCGTGTCGGGGGAGATACGCAGTATTTT.

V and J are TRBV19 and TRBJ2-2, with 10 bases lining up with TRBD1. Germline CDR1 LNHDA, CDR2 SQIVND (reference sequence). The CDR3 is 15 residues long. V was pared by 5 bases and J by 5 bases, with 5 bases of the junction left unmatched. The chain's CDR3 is CASSVGQGRTGELFF. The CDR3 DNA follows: TGTGCCAGTAGTGTGGGACAGGGGAGGACCGGGGAGCTGTTTTTT.

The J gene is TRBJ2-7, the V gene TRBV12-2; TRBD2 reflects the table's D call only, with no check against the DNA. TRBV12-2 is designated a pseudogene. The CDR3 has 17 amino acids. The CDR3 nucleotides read TGTGCAAGTCGCTTCCAAGCTAGCGGGGGGACGCACTACGAGCAGTACTTC. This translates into CASRFQASGGTHYEQYF.

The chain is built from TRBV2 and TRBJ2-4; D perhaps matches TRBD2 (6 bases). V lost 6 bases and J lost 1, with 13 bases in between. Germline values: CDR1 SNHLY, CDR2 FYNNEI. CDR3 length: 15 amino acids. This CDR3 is CASSGGVGAKNIQYF. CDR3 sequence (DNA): TGTGCCAGCAGCGGGGGAGTTGGGGCCAAAAACATTCAGTACTTC.

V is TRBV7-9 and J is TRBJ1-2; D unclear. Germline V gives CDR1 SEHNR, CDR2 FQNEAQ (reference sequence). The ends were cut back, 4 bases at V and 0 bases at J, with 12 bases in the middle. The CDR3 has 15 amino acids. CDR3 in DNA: TGTGCCAGCAGCTCCCTGGGGAGAGCTAACTATGGCTACACCTTC. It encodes CASSSLGRANYGYTF.

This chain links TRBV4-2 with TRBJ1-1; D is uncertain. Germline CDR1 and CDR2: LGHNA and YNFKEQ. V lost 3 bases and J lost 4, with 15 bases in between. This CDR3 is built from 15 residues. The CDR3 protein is CASSHGNSYSTEAFF. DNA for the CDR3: TGTGCCAGCAGCCACGGGAACAGCTATAGCACTGAAGCTTTCTTT.

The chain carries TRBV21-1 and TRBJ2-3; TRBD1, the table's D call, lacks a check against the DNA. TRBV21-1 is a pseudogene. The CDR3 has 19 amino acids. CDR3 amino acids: CASSRGLKTGGACTDTQYF. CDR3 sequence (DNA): TGTGCCAGCAGCAGAGGACTGAAGACAGGGGGCGCCTGTACAGATACGCAGTATTTT.

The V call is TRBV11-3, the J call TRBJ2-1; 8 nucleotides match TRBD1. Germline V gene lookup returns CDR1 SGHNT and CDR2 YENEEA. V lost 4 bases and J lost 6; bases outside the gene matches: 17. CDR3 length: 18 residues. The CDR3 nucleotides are TGTGCCAGCAGCTCCAGGCGGCGGTGGCAGGGGGCCGGCAATGAGCAGTTCTTC. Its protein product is CASSSRRRWQGAGNEQFF.

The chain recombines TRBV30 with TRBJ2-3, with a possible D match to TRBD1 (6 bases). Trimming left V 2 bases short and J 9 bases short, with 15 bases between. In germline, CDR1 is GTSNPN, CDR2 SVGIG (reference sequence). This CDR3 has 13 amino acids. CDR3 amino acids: CAWSTTTGITQYF. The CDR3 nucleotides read TGTGCCTGGAGTACCACAACAGGGATAACGCAGTATTTT.

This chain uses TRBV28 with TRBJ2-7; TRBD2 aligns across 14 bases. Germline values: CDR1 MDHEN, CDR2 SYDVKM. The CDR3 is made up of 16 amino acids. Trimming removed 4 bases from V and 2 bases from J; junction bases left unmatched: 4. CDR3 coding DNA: TGTGCCAGCAGTTACTTGGGACTAGCGGGAGCCTACGAGCAGTACTTC. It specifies CASSYLGLAGAYEQYF.

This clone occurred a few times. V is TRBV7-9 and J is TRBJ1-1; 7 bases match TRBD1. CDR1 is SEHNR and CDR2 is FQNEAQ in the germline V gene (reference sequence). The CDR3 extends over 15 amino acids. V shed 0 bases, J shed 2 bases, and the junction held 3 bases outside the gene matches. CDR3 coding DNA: TGTGCCAGCAGCTTAGCGAGACAGGGAAACACTGAAGCTTTCTTT. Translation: CASSLARQGNTEAFF.

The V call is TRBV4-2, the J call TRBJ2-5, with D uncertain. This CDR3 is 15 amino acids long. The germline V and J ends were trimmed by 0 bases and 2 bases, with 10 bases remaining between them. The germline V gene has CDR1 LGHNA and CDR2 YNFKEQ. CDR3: CASSQEVRQQETQYF. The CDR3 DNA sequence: TGTGCCAGCAGCCAAGAGGTGAGGCAGCAAGAGACCCAGTACTTC.

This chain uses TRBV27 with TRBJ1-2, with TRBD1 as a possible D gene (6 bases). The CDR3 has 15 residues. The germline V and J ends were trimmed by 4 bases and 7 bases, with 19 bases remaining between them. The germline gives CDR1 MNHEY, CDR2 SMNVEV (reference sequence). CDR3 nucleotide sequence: TGTGCCAGCAGTTCCGTTGCTGCTGGGGGCGGTGGCTACACCTTC. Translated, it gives CASSSVAAGGGGYTF.

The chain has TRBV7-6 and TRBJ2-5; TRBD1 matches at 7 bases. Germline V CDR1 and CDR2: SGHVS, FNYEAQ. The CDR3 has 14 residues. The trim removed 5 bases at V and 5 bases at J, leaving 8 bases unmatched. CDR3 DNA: TGTGCCAGCAGCCCGGAGAGGGGGCTGGAGACCCAGTACTTC. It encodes CASSPERGLETQYF.

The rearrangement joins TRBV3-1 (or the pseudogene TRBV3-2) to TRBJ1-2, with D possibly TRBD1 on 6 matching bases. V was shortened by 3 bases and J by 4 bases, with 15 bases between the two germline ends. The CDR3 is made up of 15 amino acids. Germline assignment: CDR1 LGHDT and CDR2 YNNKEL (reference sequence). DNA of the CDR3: TGTGCCAGCAGCCAGGGCGCAGGGGCTGGCTATGGCTACACCTTC. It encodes CASSQGAGAGYGYTF.

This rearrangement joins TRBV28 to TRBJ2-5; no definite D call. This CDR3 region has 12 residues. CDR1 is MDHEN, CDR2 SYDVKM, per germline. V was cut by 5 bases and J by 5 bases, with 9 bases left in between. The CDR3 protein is CASSTLQETQYF. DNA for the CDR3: TGTGCCAGCAGTACCCTCCAGGAGACCCAGTACTTC.

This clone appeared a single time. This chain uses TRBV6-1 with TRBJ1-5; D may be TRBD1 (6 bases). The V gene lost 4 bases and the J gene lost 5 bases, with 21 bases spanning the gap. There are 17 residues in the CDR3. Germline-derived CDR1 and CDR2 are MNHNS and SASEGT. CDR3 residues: CASSGQEKVGFYQPQHF. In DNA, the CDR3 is TGTGCCAGCAGTGGACAGGAAAAGGTGGGTTTTTATCAGCCCCAGCATTTT.

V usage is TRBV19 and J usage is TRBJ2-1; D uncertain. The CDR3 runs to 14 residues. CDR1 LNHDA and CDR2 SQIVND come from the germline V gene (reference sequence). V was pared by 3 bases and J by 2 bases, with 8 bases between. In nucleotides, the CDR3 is TGTGCCAGTAGTATTTACCTAGCCTACAATGAGCAGTTCTTC. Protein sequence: CASSIYLAYNEQFF.

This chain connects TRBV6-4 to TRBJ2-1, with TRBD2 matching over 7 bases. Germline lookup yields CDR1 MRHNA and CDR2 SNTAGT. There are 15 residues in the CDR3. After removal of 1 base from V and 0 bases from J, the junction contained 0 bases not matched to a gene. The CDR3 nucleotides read TGTGCCAGCAGTGACTTAGCGGGCTCCTACAATGAGCAGTTCTTC. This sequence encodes CASSDLAGSYNEQFF.

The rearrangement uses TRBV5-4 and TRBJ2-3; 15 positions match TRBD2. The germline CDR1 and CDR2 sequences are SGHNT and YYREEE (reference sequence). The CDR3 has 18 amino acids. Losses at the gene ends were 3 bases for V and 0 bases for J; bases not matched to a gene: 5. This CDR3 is CASSSGLAGGDSTDTQYF. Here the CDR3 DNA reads TGTGCCAGCAGCTCGGGACTAGCGGGGGGAGATAGCACAGATACGCAGTATTTT.

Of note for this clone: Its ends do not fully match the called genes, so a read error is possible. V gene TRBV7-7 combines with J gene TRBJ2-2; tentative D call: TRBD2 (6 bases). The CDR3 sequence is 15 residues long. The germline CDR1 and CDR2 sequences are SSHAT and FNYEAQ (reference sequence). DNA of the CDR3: TGTGCTAGCAGCTTTCGACTAGGTGACACCGGGGAGCTGTTTTTT. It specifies CASSFRLGDTGELFF. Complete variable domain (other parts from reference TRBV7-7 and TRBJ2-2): GAGVSQSPRYKVTKRGQDVTLRCDPISSHATLYWYQQALGQGPEFLTYFNYEAQPDKSGLPSDRFSAERPEGSISTLTIQRTEQRDSAMYRCASSFRLGDTGELFFGEGSRLTVL.